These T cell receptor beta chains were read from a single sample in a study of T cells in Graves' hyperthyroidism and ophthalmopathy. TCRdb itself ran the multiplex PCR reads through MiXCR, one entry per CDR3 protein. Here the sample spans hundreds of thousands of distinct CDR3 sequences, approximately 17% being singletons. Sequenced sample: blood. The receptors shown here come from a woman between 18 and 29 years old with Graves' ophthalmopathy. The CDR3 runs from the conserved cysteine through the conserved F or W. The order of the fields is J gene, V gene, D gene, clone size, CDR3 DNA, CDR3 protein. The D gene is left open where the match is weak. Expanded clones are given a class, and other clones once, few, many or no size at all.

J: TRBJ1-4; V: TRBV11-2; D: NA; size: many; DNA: TGTGCCAGCAGCTTAGTCGCGAGAACTAATGAAAAACTGTTTTTT; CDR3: CASSLVARTNEKLFF
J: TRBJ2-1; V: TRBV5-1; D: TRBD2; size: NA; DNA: TGCGCCAACAAGCGGGAGGGAGTGAATGAGCAGTTCTTC; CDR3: CANKREGVNEQFF
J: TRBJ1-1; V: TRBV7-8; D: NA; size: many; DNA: TGTGCCAGCAGCTTCGGGGGCGAGACTGAAGCTTTCTTT; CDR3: CASSFGGETEAFF
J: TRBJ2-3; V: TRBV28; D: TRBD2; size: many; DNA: TGTGCCAGCAGTACCCGACGTGCCGGGACTAGCGGGGGGGCCCGACTGGCTACGCAGTATTTT; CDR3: CASSTRRAGTSGGARLATQYF
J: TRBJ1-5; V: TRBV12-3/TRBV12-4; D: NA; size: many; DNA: TGTGCCAGCAGTGAGTCAGGCCCTCAGCCCCAGCATTTT; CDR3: CASSESGPQPQHF
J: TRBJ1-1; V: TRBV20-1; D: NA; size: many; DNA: TGCAGTATAAAAACGCCGGGGGTCACCATGAACACTGAAGCTTTCTTT; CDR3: CSIKTPGVTMNTEAFF
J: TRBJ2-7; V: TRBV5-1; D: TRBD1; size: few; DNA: TGCGCCAGCAGCTTAGGGACAGGGCTTACCTACGAGCAGTACTTC; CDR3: CASSLGTGLTYEQYF
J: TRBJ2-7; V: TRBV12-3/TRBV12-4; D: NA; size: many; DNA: TGTGCCAGCAGTTTAGGCGGGGAAACACCCTACGAGCAGTACTTC; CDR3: CASSLGGETPYEQYF
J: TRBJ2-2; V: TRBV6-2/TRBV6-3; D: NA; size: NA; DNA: TGTGCCAGCAGTTATAGGGACCCTCCGAACACCGGGGAGCTGTTTTTT; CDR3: CASSYRDPPNTGELFF
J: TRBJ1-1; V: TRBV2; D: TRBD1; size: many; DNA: TGTGCCAGCAGGGGACAGTCGGCTGAAGCTTTCTTT; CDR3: CASRGQSAEAFF
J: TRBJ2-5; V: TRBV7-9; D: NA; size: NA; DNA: TGTGCCAGCAGCTCCCCCGGGGCAATGCAAGAGACCCAGTACTTC; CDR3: CASSSPGAMQETQYF
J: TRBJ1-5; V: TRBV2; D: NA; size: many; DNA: TGTGCCAGCAGTGAGGGGGGAACTAGCAATCAGCCCCAGCATTTT; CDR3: CASSEGGTSNQPQHF
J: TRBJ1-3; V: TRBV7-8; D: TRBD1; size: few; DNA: TGTGCCAGCAGCTTCATGGGACAGGCCGCTGGAAACACCATATATTTT; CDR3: CASSFMGQAAGNTIYF
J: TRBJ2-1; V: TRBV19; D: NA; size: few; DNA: TGTGCCAGTAGTATGTTAGGGGGTGAGCAGTTCTTC; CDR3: CASSMLGGEQFF
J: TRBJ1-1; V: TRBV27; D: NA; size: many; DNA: TGTGCCAGCAGTTTATTAGAGGGGACTGAAGCTTTCTTT; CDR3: CASSLLEGTEAFF
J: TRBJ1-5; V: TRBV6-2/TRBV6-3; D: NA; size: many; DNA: TGTGCCAGCAGCATCGAGTATAGCAATCAGCCCCAGCATTTT; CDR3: CASSIEYSNQPQHF
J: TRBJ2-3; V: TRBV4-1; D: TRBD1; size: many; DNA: TGCGCCAGCAGCCAAGGTCCGGGACAGGGCACAGATACGCAGTATTTT; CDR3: CASSQGPGQGTDTQYF
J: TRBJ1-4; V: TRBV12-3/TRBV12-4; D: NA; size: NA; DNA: TGTGCCAGCAGTCACCAGCCTCAGCCACGTGAAAAACTGTTTTTT; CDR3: CASSHQPQPREKLFF
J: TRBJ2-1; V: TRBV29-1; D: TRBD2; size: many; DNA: TGCAGCGTCGTACCGGGACTAGCGGGTAGCAATGAGCAGTTCTTC; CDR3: CSVVPGLAGSNEQFF
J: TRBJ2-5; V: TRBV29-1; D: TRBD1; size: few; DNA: TGCAGCGGAGAAACAGGGGTTGGAGAGACCCAGTACTTC; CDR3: CSGETGVGETQYF
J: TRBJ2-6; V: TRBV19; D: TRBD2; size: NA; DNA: TGTGCCAGTAGTATCCCGTCTAGCGGGAGGTCTGATTTTGGGGCCAACGTCCTGACTTTC; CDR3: CASSIPSSGRSDFGANVLTF
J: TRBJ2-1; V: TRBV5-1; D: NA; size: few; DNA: TGCGCCAGCAGCTTGGAAGGGGCAGAGGTTGGTGAGCAGTTCTTC; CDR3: CASSLEGAEVGEQFF
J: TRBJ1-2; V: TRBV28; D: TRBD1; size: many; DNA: TGTGCCAGCAGTTCAACAGGGGTGGATGGCTACACCTTC; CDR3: CASSSTGVDGYTF
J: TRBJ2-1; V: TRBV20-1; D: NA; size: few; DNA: TGCAGTGCTAGTTCGGGGATTACCTCCTACAATGAGCAGTTCTTC; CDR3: CSASSGITSYNEQFF
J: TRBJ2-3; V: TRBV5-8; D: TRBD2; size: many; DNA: TGTGCCAGCAGCCCGCTAGCGGGATCGCTCACAGATACGCAGTATTTT; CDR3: CASSPLAGSLTDTQYF
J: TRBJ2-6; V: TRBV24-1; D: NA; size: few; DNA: TGTGCCACCAGTGATTCTCCTTTAGACCCTGGGGCCAACGTCCTGACTTTC; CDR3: CATSDSPLDPGANVLTF
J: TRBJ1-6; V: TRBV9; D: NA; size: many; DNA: TGTGCCAGCAGCGTGGAAGATTACCGGTCACCCCTCCACTTT; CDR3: CASSVEDYRSPLHF
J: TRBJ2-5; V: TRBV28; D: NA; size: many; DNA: TGTGCCAGCAGTTCCCAACAGGGAGGGGAGACCCAGTACTTC; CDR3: CASSSQQGGETQYF
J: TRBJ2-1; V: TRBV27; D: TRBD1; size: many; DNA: TGTGCCAGCAGTCCGAGGACAGGCCAAACCTACAATGAGCAGTTCTTC; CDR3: CASSPRTGQTYNEQFF
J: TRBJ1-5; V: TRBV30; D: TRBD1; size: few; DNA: TGTGCCTGGAGTGCTCAGGGGGCCGTTCAGCCCCAGCATTTT; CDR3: CAWSAQGAVQPQHF
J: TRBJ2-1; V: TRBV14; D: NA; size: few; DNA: TGTGCCAGCAGCCAAGATGTAGGGTCCAATGAGCAGTTCTTC; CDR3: CASSQDVGSNEQFF
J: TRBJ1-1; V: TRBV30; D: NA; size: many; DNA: TGTGCCTGGAAAGGGTCAGGAAGGTACACTGAAGCTTTCTTT; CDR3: CAWKGSGRYTEAFF
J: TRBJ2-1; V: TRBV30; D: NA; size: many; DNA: TGTGCCTGGAGTGTTTCTCGGCTAGCTGAGCAGTTCTTC; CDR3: CAWSVSRLAEQFF